The entry that follows covers one T cell receptor beta chain sequence. Its antigen remains unknown. This sample was included in a study of T cell responses to AZD1222 COVID-19 vaccine. About the study: Samples with a second dose at about 4 or about 12 weeks were pooled together.

Study-level findings and limits: Nearly half of spike-specific TCRs reportedly target variant regions that are unmutated in the B.1.351 and B.1.1.7 variants. Baseline seropositivity occurred in only 5 to 7 AZD1222 recipients. Spike-specific TCR breadth and depth rose after two AZD1222 doses.

The data were produced by immunoSEQ multiplex PCR, yet TCRdb's version contains in-frame clones alone and is incomplete. The sample shows 65,000 to 75,000 clones, 84% of them seen only once. The CDR3 consists of 17 residues. Looked up from germline, CDR1 is MDHEN and CDR2 is SYDVKM. The V gene end was trimmed by 2 bases and the J gene end by 11 bases; junction bases not matched to a gene: 15. The J gene is TRBJ2-3, the V gene TRBV28; 11 bases are a match to TRBD2. The source is an adult in good health. The sample consisted of peripheral blood, taken on day 0 of AZD1222 vaccination. The CDR3 region has the DNA TGTGCCAGCAGTTTACCCCAGACTAGCGGGGAGATAGAAAAGCAGTATTTT. As protein: CASSLPQTSGEIEKQYF. Full variable domain (missing parts from reference TRBV28 and TRBJ2-3): DVKVTQSSRYLVKRTGEKVFLECVQDMDHENMFWYRQDPGLGLRLIYFSYDVKMKEKGDIPEGYSVSREKKERFSLILESASTNQTSMYLCASSLPQTSGEIEKQYFGPGTRLTVL.